This T cell receptor beta chain was recovered during a study of shared clonotypes between healthy human individuals. Profiled with immunoSEQ multiplex PCR; TCRdb holds only in-frame clones, not every one. Among some 2,100,000 clones, approximately 94% were seen once, and the ten largest hold about 1.8%. There are 14 residues in the CDR3. After removal of 4 bases from V and 5 bases from J, the junction contained 5 bases not matched to a gene. CDR1 and CDR2 (germline): LGHNA, YNFKEQ. Whole-study findings and limits: Rarefaction indicated that sorted-subset sequencing remained incomplete although depth was large. Non-shared clonotypes displayed generation probabilities falling below those of clonotypes present in all four donors.

It was CD45RO-negative cells, positively selected for CCR7, that made up naive CD8 cells, with terminally differentiated effector memory CD45RA+ cells excluded. A remark on this clone: Its antigen is unknown.

Sample: naive CD8+ T cells from PBMCs. This chain connects TRBV4-2 to TRBJ2-1; 7 nucleotides line up with TRBD1. The source is a young man in good health. Some clones in this sample may be carry-over from other donors' samples. The CDR3 DNA reads as TGTGCCAGCAGCCCCCGACAGGGCCACAATGAGCAGTTCTTC. This encodes CASSPRQGHNEQFF.